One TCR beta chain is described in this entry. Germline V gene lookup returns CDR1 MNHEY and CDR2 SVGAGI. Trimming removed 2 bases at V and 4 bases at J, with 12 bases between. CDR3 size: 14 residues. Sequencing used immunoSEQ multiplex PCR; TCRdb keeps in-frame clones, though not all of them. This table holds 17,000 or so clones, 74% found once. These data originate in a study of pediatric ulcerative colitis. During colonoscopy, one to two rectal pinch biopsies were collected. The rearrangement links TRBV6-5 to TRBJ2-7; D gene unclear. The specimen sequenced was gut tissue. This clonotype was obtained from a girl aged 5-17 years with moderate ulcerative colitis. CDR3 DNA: TGTGCCAGCAGTTACGACCTAGAGGTTTACGAGCAGTACTTC. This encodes CASSYDLEVYEQYF.